This is a list of T cell receptor beta chains from one sample in a study of shared clonotypes between healthy human individuals. The assay was immunoSEQ multiplex PCR, and TCRdb's table has in-frame clones only and misses some. The table lists fewer than 550,000 clones, 60% to 80% of them singletons. Sequencing input: PBMCs. The receptors shown here come from a middle-aged woman in good health. Some clones in this sample may be carry-over from other donors' samples. Each CDR3 is given with its conserved first and last residue. D genes are given only for firm matches. Only part of the rows carry a size: once, few, many, or a class if the clone is expanded.

V,size,J,D,DNA,CDR3
TRBV10-3,-,TRBJ2-1,-,TGTGCCATCAGTGCGGCTCCCGGGCAAAACAATGAGCAGTTCTTC,CAISAAPGQNNEQFF
TRBV5-5,many,TRBJ1-1,TRBD1,TGTGCCAGCAGCTTGGGCAGGGGGCTTGGAGGCACTGAAGCTTTCTTT,CASSLGRGLGGTEAFF
TRBV21-1,-,TRBJ1-2,-,TGTGCCAGCAGCAGACGGAACTATGGCTACACCTTC,CASSRRNYGYTF
TRBV4-3,-,TRBJ2-6,-,TGCGCCAGCAGCCGGAGTTCCTCTGGGGCCAACGTCCTGACTTTC,CASSRSSSGANVLTF
TRBV30,-,TRBJ2-7,-,TGTGCCTGGAGTGTACAAAACTACGAGCAGTACTTC,CAWSVQNYEQYF
TRBV5-1,once,TRBJ2-3,TRBD2,TGCGCCAGCAGCTCTTGGGGGACTAGCGGTAGGGCAGATACGCAGTATTTT,CASSSWGTSGRADTQYF
TRBV12-2,-,TRBJ2-7,-,TGTGCAAGTCGCCTAAAGTCAGGGGACTACGAGCAGTACTTC,CASRLKSGDYEQYF
TRBV4-1,-,TRBJ1-3,-,TGCGCCAGCAGCCAAGGACAGACCCTTGATGGAAACACCATATATTTT,CASSQGQTLDGNTIYF
TRBV27,-,TRBJ2-7,-,TGTGCCAGCAGAAACACAGGGACAACCTACGAGCAGTACTTC,CASRNTGTTYEQYF
TRBV5-1,-,TRBJ2-7,TRBD2,TGCGCCAGCAGCCCGCTCCCAACACTAGCGGGAGTGAGAGAGCAGTACTTC,CASSPLPTLAGVREQYF
TRBV4-1,-,TRBJ2-2,-,TGCGCCAGCAGCCAGTCCAGGGCCACCGGGGAGCTGTTTTTT,CASSQSRATGELFF
TRBV7-3,-,TRBJ2-3,TRBD2,TGTGCCAGCAGGTCCGGGACTAGCGGTCTCAGCACAGATACGCAGTATTTT,CASRSGTSGLSTDTQYF
TRBV5-4,-,TRBJ2-7,TRBD1,TGTGCCAGCAGCTTGTCTTTGGACAGGGCCTACGAGCAGTACTTC,CASSLSLDRAYEQYF
TRBV4-2,-,TRBJ1-3,TRBD1,TGTGCCAGCAGCCAGAGGGACAGGGGTTCTGGAAACACCATATATTTT,CASSQRDRGSGNTIYF
TRBV11-3,-,TRBJ2-1,-,TGTGCCAGCAGCTCCGGAGGGGCCACTAATGAGCAGTTCTTC,CASSSGGATNEQFF
TRBV2,-,TRBJ2-2,-,TGTGCCAGCAGTTTAGGACGGCCCGAGAACACCGGGGAGCTGTTTTTT,CASSLGRPENTGELFF
TRBV4-1,many,TRBJ2-7,-,TGCGCCAGCAGCCAACCCCTAACGACTTACACCCCCTACGAGCAGTACTTC,CASSQPLTTYTPYEQYF
TRBV6-1,-,TRBJ1-5,TRBD1,TGTGCCAGCGGACAGGGGCAGGTGCATCAGCCCCAGCATTTT,CASGQGQVHQPQHF
TRBV28,once,TRBJ1-2,-,TGTGCCAGCTGGGGAGCCGCTAACTATGGCTACACCTTC,CASWGAANYGYTF
TRBV23-1,once,TRBJ1-1,-,TGCGCCAGCAGTCAATCGGGAGCCGTTCCTGAAGCTTTCTTT,CASSQSGAVPEAFF
TRBV6-1,-,TRBJ2-1,-,TGTGCCACCTCACCCCCGGCACACAATGAGCAGTTCTTC,CATSPPAHNEQFF
TRBV4-1,-,TRBJ1-1,-,TGCGCCAGCAGCCAAATGTACACTGAAGCTTTCTTT,CASSQMYTEAFF
TRBV7-9,-,TRBJ2-7,-,TGTGCCAGCAGCTTCCAACAGGGAGCAGTACCCTACGAGCAGTACTTC,CASSFQQGAVPYEQYF
TRBV15,-,TRBJ2-5,-,TGTGCCACCAGCAGAGGACTAGTAAAAGAGACCCAGTACTTC,CATSRGLVKETQYF
TRBV9,-,TRBJ2-1,TRBD2,TGTGCCAGCAGCGTAGACGGGAGGGCGGGCAATGAGCAGTTCTTC,CASSVDGRAGNEQFF
TRBV9,-,TRBJ2-1,-,TGTGCCAGCAGCGTAGGCACTAGTTCCTACAATGAGCAGTTCTTC,CASSVGTSSYNEQFF
TRBV19,once,TRBJ1-5,TRBD1,TGTGCCAGTAGTGGGGACAGGGGGCTTAAGCCCCAGCATTTT,CASSGDRGLKPQHF
TRBV7-3,-,TRBJ1-1,TRBD1,TGTGCCAGCAGCCCCGGGACAGAGATTGAAGCTTTCTTT,CASSPGTEIEAFF
TRBV19,few,TRBJ2-7,-,TGTGCCAGTAGTAAAGGCTCTACAGGGAACTACGAGCAGTACTTC,CASSKGSTGNYEQYF
TRBV5-4,-,TRBJ1-1,TRBD1,TGTGCCAGCAGCTTAGGGGACAGGGAACGACCCGAAGCTTTCTTT,CASSLGDRERPEAFF
TRBV7-9,-,TRBJ2-3,-,TGTGCCAGCAGTTTCCCCTTCACAGATACGCAGTATTTT,CASSFPFTDTQYF
TRBV28,-,TRBJ1-3,TRBD1,TGTGCCAGCAGTGCCCCAACTCCACGGACAGGGTACTCTGGAAACACCATATATTTT,CASSAPTPRTGYSGNTIYF
TRBV5-1,once,TRBJ2-7,TRBD2,TGCGCCAGCAGCTCGGGACTAGCGACGACTGAGCAGTACTTC,CASSSGLATTEQYF
TRBV7-9,-,TRBJ2-5,TRBD2,TGTGCCAGCAGCTTTAGCGGGGCCGGCGGAGAGACCCAGTACTTC,CASSFSGAGGETQYF
TRBV2,once,TRBJ2-7,TRBD1,TGTGCCAGCAGAGCAAGCCGGACAGGGGGAGTTTACGAGCAGTACTTC,CASRASRTGGVYEQYF
TRBV7-2,-,TRBJ2-2,-,TGTGCCAGCAACGGACACTGGAAAACCGGGGAGCTGTTTTTT,CASNGHWKTGELFF
TRBV27,-,TRBJ2-2,TRBD1,TGTGCCAGCAGCCTCAGGGACAGGGGTACCGGGGAGCTGTTTTTT,CASSLRDRGTGELFF
TRBV10-3,-,TRBJ1-2,-,TGTGCCATCAGTGAGACAGGGTTCTCGGGCTACACCTTC,CAISETGFSGYTF
TRBV27,-,TRBJ1-5,-,TGTGCCAGCAGTCATGGGCGGGATCAGCCCCAGCATTTT,CASSHGRDQPQHF
TRBV5-4,-,TRBJ2-2,-,TGTGCCAGCAGCTTGTGGCACCTCACCGGGGAGCTGTTTTTT,CASSLWHLTGELFF
TRBV7-9,once,TRBJ1-1,-,TGTGCCAGCAGCTTAGGGGAAACGGGAGCTTTCTTT,CASSLGETGAFF
TRBV28,-,TRBJ2-7,TRBD1,TGTGCCAGCAGTGCTGCAGGGGGCGCACACGAGCAGTACTTC,CASSAAGGAHEQYF
TRBV11-2,few,TRBJ1-2,-,TGTGCCAGCAGCGCGGAGGCGGTTGGCTACACCTTC,CASSAEAVGYTF
TRBV6-1,-,TRBJ2-1,TRBD2,TGTGCCAGCAGTGTATCTAGCGGGGGAAGCTCCTACAATGAGCAGTTCTTC,CASSVSSGGSSYNEQFF
TRBV10-1,-,TRBJ2-1,TRBD2,TGCGCCAGCAGTGAGTCGCTCGGAATAGCGGGCTTGGGGGAGCAGTTCTTC,CASSESLGIAGLGEQFF
TRBV4-2,-,TRBJ2-7,TRBD2,TGTGCCAGCAGCCAGTCCTTTGGGAGGGTCCCCTACGAGCAGTACTTC,CASSQSFGRVPYEQYF
TRBV4-2,-,TRBJ2-1,-,TGTGCCAGCAGCCAGGGGTCTTCGAACTCCTACAATGAGCAGTTCTTC,CASSQGSSNSYNEQFF